This passage covers 13 T cell receptor beta chains from one sample sequenced in a study of shared clonotypes between healthy human individuals (dated by TCRdb to 2019 to 2021). The protocol used for the library was the immunoSEQ multiplex PCR assay. The immuneACCESS repertoire file appears here via TCRdb, limited to in-frame rearrangements. These files lack a portion of the clones; in checked studies, under half of the deficit traces to unresolved V genes, and the cause of the others is not known. Present in this sample are roughly 2.2 million clones, 85% to 95% of which were seen just once. Jointly, the top ten make up 0.3% to 0.4% of the sample. The specimen sequenced was naive CD4+ T cells from PBMCs. The sample's cell subset or site label, decoded: CD45RA+ positively selected. Receptor source: a man aged 18 to 29 in good health. Some clones in this sample may be carry-over from other donors' samples.

The V gene is TRBV18, the J gene TRBJ1-3; D remains ambiguous. Trimming took 1 base from V and 2 from J, leaving 12 bases between them. Looked up from germline, CDR1 is KGHSH and CDR2 is LQKENI. There are 16 residues in the CDR3. The DNA of the CDR3 is TGTGCCAGCTCACCACTCGAATCGGTAGCTGGAAACACCATATATTTT. This translates into CASSPLESVAGNTIYF.

This chain uses TRBV27 with TRBJ2-5; 10 bases are shared with TRBD1. V shed 4 bases and J 4 bases; nucleotides not matched to a gene: 6. This CDR3 is 15 amino acids long. Germline V gives CDR1 MNHEY, CDR2 SMNVEV (reference sequence). CDR3 loop: CASSSNDRGLETQYF. The CDR3 bases are TGTGCCAGCAGTTCCAACGACAGGGGGCTAGAGACCCAGTACTTC.

This clone was picked up one time. The rearrangement joins TRBV5-3 to TRBJ1-2; possibly TRBD1 for D (6 bases). TRBV5-3 is labeled an ORF, and its function is uncertain. Trimming left V 3 bases short and J 5 bases short, with 23 bases between. The CDR3 has 17 amino acids. CDR3: CARSSASSYRVWYGYTF. CDR3 nucleotide sequence: TGTGCCAGAAGCTCGGCATCAAGCTACAGGGTTTGGTATGGCTACACCTTC.

This clone was seen a single time. The chain joins TRBV28 to TRBJ2-1, with 7 positions matching TRBD1. V was pared by 5 bases and J by 0 bases, with 10 bases of the junction left unmatched. CDR1 and CDR2 from the germline V gene are MDHEN and SYDVKM. The CDR3 length is 17 residues. The CDR3 spells CASSAPRGSSSYNEQFF. The CDR3 DNA follows: TGTGCCAGCAGTGCACCCAGGGGGTCCAGCTCCTACAATGAGCAGTTCTTC.

This chain joins TRBV25-1 and TRBJ1-2; maybe TRBD1 (6 bases). The germline CDR1 and CDR2 sequences are MGHDK and SYGVNS. CDR3 length: 14 amino acids. V lost 6 bases, J lost 4 bases, and 15 bases lay in between. The CDR3 DNA follows: TGTGCCAGCAGATCGAACTCAGGGGTCTATGGCTACACCTTC. Translation: CASRSNSGVYGYTF.

The V and J genes are TRBV18 and TRBJ2-1; a weak D match, TRBD1 (5 bases). This CDR3 is 14 amino acids long. V shed 1 base and J shed 2 bases, with 6 bases lying between them. Germline lookup yields CDR1 KGHSH and CDR2 LQKENI. CDR3 nucleotides: TGTGCCAGCTCACCACAGGGGACCTACAATGAGCAGTTCTTC. Amino acid sequence: CASSPQGTYNEQFF.

With respect to this clone: The sample has other DNA sequences that encode this CDR3 too. The chain joins TRBV2 to TRBJ1-5; TRBD1 aligns across 8 bases. CDR1 and CDR2 (germline): SNHLY, FYNNEI. V was clipped by 6 bases and J by 3 bases; unmatched bases: 4. The CDR3 is 14 amino acids. Here the CDR3 reads CASSGQGSNQPQHF. Written as DNA, the CDR3 is TGTGCCAGCAGCGGACAGGGATCCAATCAGCCCCAGCATTTT. The full variable domain, completed using reference TRBV2 and TRBJ1-5, is EPEVTQTPSHQVTQMGQEVILRCVPISNHLYFYWYRQILGQKVEFLVSFYNNEISEKSEIFDDQFSVERPDGSNFTLKIRSTKLEDSAMYFCASSGQGSNQPQHFGDGTRLSIL.

On this clone itself: Other DNA sequences in this sample translate to the same CDR3. The chain couples TRBV5-1 to TRBJ2-5; TRBD1 aligns across 11 bases. The CDR3 totals 16 residues. Germline-derived CDR1 and CDR2 are SGHRS and YFSETQ. V lost 0 bases to trimming and J lost 1 base; unmatched junction nucleotides: 2. The CDR3 coding sequence is TGCGCCAGCAGCTTGGCTGGGACAGGGGGCCAAGAGACCCAGTACTTC. As protein: CASSLAGTGGQETQYF.

This chain links TRBV9 with TRBJ2-7; 7 bases are shared with TRBD2. This CDR3 comprises 15 residues. V lost 0 bases and J lost 3; bases outside the gene matches: 6. Germline CDR1 is SGDLS and CDR2 is YYNGEE. The CDR3 DNA is TGTGCCAGCAGCGTAGGGGCGGGAGAAGGCTACGAGCAGTACTTC. Its protein product is CASSVGAGEGYEQYF.

The V and J genes are TRBV5-1 and TRBJ1-5, with D tentatively TRBD1 (5 bases). Germline CDR1 is SGHRS and CDR2 is YFSETQ. Trimming stripped 5 bases from V and 1 base from J, with 7 bases between. This CDR3 has 13 amino acids. For the CDR3, the DNA is TGCGCCAGCAGGTGGGACAGCAATCAGCCCCAGCATTTT. Translated: CASRWDSNQPQHF. Full variable domain (remainder filled in from reference TRBV5-1 and TRBJ1-5): KAGVTQTPRYLIKTRGQQVTLSCSPISGHRSVSWYQQTPGQGLQFLFEYFSETQRNKGNFPGRFSGRQFSNSRSEMNVSTLELGDSALYLCASRWDSNQPQHFGDGTRLSIL.

This chain joins TRBV5-6 and TRBJ1-6; TRBD1 matches at 10 bases. The V and J ends lost 4 bases and 2 bases, in that order; junction bases with no gene match: 6. Germline V gives CDR1 SGHDT, CDR2 YYEEEE. The CDR3 has 17 amino acids. CDR3 in DNA: TGTGCCAGCAGCCGCCGGGACAGGGGACCCTATAATTCACCCCTCCACTTT. Protein sequence: CASSRRDRGPYNSPLHF.

In nucleotides, the CDR3 is TGCAGCGTTGTCTATGGGACCGAGAGTCAGCCCCAGCATTTT. This gives the protein CSVVYGTESQPQHF. The chain employs TRBV29-1 and TRBJ1-5; TRBD1 might be the D (5 bases). CDR3 length: 14 residues. V was clipped by 4 bases and J by 6 bases, with 16 bases between them. Germline assignment: CDR1 SQVTM and CDR2 ANQGSEA.

The genes are TRBV27 and TRBJ2-1, with D uncertain. The CDR3 is 14 residues long. Looked up from germline, CDR1 is MNHEY and CDR2 is SMNVEV (reference sequence). V lost 3 bases and J lost 8, with 14 bases in between. The CDR3 sequence is CASSFRAPPDEQFF. CDR3 sequence (DNA): TGTGCCAGCAGTTTTCGGGCCCCCCCCGATGAGCAGTTCTTC.